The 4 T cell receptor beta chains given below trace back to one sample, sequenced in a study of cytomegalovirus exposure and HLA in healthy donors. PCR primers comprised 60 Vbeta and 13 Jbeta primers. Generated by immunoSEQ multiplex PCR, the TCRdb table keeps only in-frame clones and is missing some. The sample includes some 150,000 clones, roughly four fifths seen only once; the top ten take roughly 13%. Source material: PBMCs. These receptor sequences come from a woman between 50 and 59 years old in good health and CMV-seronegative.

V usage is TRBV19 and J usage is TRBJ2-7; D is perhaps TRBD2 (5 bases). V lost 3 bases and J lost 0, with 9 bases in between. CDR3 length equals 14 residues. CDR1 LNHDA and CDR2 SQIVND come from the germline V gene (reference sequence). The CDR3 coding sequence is TGTGCCAGTAGTATGGGGAGTCTCTCCTACGAGCAGTACTTC. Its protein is CASSMGSLSYEQYF.

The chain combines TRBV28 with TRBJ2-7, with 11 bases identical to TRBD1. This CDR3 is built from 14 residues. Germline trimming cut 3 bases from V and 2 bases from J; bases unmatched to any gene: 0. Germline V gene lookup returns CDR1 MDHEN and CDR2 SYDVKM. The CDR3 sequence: CASSLGQGAYEQYF. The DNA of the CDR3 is TGTGCCAGCAGTTTGGGACAGGGGGCCTACGAGCAGTACTTC.

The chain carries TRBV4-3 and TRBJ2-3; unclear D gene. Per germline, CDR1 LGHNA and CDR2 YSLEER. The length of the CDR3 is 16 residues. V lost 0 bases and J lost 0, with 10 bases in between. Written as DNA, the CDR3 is TGCGCCAGCAGCCAAGAGGGCAGACCTAGCACAGATACGCAGTATTTT. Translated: CASSQEGRPSTDTQYF.

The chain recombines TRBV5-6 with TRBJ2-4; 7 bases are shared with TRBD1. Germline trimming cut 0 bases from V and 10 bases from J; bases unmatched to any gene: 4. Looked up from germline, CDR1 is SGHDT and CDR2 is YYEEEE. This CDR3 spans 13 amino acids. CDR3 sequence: CASSLENRGIQYF. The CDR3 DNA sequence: TGTGCCAGCAGCTTGGAGAACAGGGGTATTCAGTACTTC.